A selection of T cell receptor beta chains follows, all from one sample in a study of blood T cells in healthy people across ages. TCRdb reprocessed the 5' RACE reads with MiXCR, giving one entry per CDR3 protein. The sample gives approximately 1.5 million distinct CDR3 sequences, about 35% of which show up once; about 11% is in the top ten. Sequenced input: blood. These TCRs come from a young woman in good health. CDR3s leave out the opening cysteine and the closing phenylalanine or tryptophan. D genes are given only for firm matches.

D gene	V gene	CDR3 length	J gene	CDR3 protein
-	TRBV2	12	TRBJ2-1	ASSEQGSYNEQF
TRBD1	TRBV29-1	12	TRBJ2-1	SVVRDRVGNEQF
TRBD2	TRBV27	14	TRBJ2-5	ASSHLPGLLQETQY
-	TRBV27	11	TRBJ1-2	ASSQGAGSGYT
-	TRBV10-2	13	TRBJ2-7	ASSESAGQGYEQY
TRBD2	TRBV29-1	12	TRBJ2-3	SVERLAGLDTQY
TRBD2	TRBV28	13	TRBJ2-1	ASNLRGGSGNEQF
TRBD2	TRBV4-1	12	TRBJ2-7	ASSQELAPYEQY
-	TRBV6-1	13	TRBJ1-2	ASSAGSDQSYGYT
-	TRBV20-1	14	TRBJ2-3	SADARVTTRTDTQY
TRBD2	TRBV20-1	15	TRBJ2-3	SARDPLAGILGDTQY
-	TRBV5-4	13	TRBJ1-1	ASSSKFTGNTEAF
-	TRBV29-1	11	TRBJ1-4	SVQGATNEELF
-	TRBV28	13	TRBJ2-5	ASSSGTLYQETQY
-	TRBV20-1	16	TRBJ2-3	SAIDALFVRVSTDTQY
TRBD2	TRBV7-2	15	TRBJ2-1	ASSLVPAGLSYNEQF
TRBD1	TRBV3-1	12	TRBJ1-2	ASSHDPQGGGYT
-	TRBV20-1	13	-	SARVDDTSYNEQY
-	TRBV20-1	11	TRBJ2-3	SAEGTSTDTQY
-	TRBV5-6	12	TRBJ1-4	ASSWGAKDEKLF
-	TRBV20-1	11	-	SADGSSYNEQY
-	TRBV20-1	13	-	SARDSLNTDYEQY
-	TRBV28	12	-	ASSPLVAGCEQY
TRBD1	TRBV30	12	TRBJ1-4	AQSGTGVNEKLF
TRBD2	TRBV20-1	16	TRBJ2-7	SAARLASGRASPLEQY
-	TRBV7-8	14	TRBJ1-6	ASSLLFEEEGTPLH
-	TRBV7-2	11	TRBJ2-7	ASSPMQGTEQY
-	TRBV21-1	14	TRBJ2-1	ASSKELPYSYNEQF
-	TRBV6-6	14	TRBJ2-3	ASIHGLGTPADTQY
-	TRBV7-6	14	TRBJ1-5	ASSLGPPISNQPQH
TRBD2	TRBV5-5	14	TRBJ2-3	ASSLEAGGFADTQY
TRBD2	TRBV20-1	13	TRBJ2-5	SARGMLAGGETQY
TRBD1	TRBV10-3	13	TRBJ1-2	AISPGTGWGDGYT
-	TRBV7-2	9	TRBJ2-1	ASSWDNEQF
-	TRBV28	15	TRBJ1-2	ASSSYLSEGSTKGYT
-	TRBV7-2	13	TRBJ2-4	ASSLDGTRRGIQY
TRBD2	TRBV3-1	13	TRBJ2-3	ASSQGGRGTDTQY
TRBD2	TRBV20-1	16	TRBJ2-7	SARDWGSGGTSAYEQY
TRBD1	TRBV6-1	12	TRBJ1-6	ASTTDRGYSPLH
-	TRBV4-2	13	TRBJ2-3	ASSQWPNAVDTQY
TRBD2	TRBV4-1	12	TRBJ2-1	ASSQLTSGGEQF
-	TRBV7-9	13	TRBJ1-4	ASSPVFQYNEKVF
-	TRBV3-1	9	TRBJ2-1	ASSRGHEQF
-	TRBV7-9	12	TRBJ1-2	ASSLVGANYGYT
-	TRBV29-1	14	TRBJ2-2	SVEREAGSVYVELF
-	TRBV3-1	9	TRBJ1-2	ASSQDGGYT
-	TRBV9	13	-	ASSVGRRGDYEQY
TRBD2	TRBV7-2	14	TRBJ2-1	ASSSLLAGVNVEQF
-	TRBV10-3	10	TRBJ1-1	AISEKNTEAF
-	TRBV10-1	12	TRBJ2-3	ASSEFRTWDTQY
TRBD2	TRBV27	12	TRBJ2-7	ASSFGGRVDEQY